This T cell receptor (beta chain) was captured by sequencing in a study of post-analysis software for immune sequencing data. Germline lookup yields CDR1 MNHNY and CDR2 SVGAGI (reference sequence). The length of the CDR3 is 11 residues. V was pared by 8 bases and J by 4 bases, with 7 bases between. Prepared libraries of TCR beta cDNA carried unique molecular identifiers. TCRdb used MiXCR to reprocess the PCR reads, holding one entry per CDR3 protein. This table holds roughly 650,000 distinct CDR3 sequences, over 45% found once. General study findings and limits: Roughly 5 TRBV segments (TRBV5-6, TRBV5-1 and TRBV20-1 among them) occurred more frequently in patients than in controls. When the samples were clustered directly with F measure, those that had been prepared in the same batch showed strong co-clustering.

This clonotype was counted between two and nine times. Its target is not known. The material sequenced was blood. This rearrangement joins TRBV6-6 to TRBJ2-3; D tentatively reads TRBD1 or TRBD2 (5 bases each). The TCR was taken from a girl between 2 and 10 years old with multiple sclerosis. CDR3 in amino acids: CASRGPDTQYF. CDR3 coding DNA: TGTGCCAGCCGGGGACCAGATACGCAGTATTTT.